The present entry profiles one T cell receptor beta chain with its context. Its antigen is undetermined. CDR3 length: 15 amino acids. Germline V lookup: CDR1 SGDLS, CDR2 YYNGEE. Trimming cost V 0 bases and J 3 bases, with 13 bases left between them. The record originates from a study of identical twins. The study's findings and limits: Cord blood beta clonotypes that were abundant carried fewer insertions, and memory repertoires showed no such trend.

Via MiXCR, TCRdb re-called the 5' RACE reads, giving one row per CDR3 protein. The sample shows some 760,000 distinct CDR3 sequences, roughly 18% of them seen only once. The same data also went into a second study, on T cells expressing NK-cell markers.

Specimen: PBMCs. This sequence joins TRBV9 and TRBJ2-7; D not resolved. This TCR was recovered from a woman aged 18-29 years in good health. CDR3 sequence: CASSVAPAVSYEQYF. CDR3 DNA sequence: TGTGCCAGCAGCGTAGCCCCCGCAGTTAGCTACGAGCAGTACTTC. Full variable domain (missing parts from reference TRBV9 and TRBJ2-7): DSGVTQTPKHLITATGQRVTLRCSPRSGDLSVYWYQQSLDQGLQFLIQYYNGEERAKGNILERFSAQQFPDLHSELNLSSLELGDSALYFCASSVAPAVSYEQYFGPGTRLTVT.